This record looks at one T cell receptor beta chain sequence and its context. Its antigen is currently unknown. The data derive from a study of cytotoxic CD8 clonotypes in ibrutinib-treated CLL. Across the study: Around 25 partial and 2 complete responses; at median 68 months, about 14 remitted, roughly 12 progressed.

The study's findings and limits: At progression, clonality fell back toward baseline after rising at ibrutinib response.

Assay used: immunoSEQ multiplex PCR; TCRdb lists only in-frame clones, some missing. The sample includes around 33,000 clones, 49% of them seen just once. Trimming cost V 6 bases and J 7 bases; bases outside gene matches: 4. The CDR3 contains 12 residues. From germline, CDR1 is MNHNS and CDR2 SASEGT. The V call is TRBV6-1, the J call TRBJ1-2; 8 bases line up with TRBD1. This clonotype was sampled from a human donor with chronic lymphocytic leukemia. Sample: PBMCs, taken before ibrutinib treatment. As DNA, the CDR3 is TGTGCCAGCAGGGCAGGGGGCCTTGGCTACACCTTC. This gives the protein CASRAGGLGYTF.